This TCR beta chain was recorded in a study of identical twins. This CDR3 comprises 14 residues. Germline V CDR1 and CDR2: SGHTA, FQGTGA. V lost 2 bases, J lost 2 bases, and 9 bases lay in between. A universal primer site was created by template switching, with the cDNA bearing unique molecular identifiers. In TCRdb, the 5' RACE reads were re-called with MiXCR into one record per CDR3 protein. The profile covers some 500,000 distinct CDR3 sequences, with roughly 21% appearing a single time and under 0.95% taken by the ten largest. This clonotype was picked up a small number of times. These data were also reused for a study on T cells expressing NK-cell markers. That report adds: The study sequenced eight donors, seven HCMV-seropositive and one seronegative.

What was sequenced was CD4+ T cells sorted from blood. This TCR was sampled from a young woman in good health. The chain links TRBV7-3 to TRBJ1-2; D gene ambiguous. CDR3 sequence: CASSLHPQNYGYTF. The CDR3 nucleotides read TGTGCCAGCAGCTTACATCCCCAGAACTATGGCTACACCTTC.